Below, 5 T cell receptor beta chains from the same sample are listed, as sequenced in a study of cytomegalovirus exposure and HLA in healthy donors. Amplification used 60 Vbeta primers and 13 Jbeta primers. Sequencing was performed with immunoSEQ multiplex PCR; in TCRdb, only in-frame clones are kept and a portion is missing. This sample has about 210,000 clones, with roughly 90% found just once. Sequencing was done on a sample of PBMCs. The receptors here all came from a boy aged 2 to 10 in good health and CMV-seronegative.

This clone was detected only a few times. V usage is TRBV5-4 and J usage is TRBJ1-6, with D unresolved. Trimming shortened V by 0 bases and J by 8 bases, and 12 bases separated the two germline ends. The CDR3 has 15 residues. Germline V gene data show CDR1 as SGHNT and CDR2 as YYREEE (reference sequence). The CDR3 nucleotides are TGTGCCAGCAGCTTGGGGTCGCGGGGTGATTCACCCCTCCACTTT. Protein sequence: CASSLGSRGDSPLHF.

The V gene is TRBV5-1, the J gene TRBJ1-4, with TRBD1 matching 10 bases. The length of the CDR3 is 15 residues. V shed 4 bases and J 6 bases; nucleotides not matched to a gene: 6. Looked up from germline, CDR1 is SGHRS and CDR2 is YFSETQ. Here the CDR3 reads CASSKSGTGDEKLFF. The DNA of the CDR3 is TGCGCCAGCAGCAAATCCGGGACAGGGGATGAAAAACTGTTTTTT.

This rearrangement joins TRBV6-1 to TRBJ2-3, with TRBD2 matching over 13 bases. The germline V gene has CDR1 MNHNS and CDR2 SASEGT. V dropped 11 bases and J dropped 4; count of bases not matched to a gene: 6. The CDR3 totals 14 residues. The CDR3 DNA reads TGTGCCGGTCGACTAGCGGGAGGTGCAGATACGCAGTATTTT. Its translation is CAGRLAGGADTQYF.

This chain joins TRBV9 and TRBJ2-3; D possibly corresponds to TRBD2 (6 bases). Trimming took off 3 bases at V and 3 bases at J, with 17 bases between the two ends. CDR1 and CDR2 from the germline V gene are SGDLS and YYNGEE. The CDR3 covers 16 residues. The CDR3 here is CASSAFLDYTTDTQYF. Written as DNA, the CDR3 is TGTGCCAGCAGCGCCTTCTTGGACTATACGACAGATACGCAGTATTTT.

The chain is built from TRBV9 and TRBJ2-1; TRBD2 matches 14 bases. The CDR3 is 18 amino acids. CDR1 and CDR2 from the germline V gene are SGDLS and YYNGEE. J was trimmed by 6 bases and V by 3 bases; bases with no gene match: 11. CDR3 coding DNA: TGTGCCAGCAGCGCGATCCCGGGACTAGCGGGGGCCCTCAATGAGCAGTTCTTC. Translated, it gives CASSAIPGLAGALNEQFF.